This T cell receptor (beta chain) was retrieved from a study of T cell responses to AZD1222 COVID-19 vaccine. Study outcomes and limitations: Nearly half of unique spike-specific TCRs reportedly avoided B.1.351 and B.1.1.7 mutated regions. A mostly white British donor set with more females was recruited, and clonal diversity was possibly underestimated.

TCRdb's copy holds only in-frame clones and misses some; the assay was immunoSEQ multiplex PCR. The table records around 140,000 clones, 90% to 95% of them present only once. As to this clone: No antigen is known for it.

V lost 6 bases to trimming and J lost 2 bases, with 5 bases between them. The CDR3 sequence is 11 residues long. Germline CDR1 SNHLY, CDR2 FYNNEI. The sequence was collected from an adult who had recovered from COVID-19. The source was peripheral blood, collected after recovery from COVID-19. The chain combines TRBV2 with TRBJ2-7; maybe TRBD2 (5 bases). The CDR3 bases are TGTGCCAGCAGGGAGGCCTACGAGCAGTACTTC. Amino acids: CASREAYEQYF.